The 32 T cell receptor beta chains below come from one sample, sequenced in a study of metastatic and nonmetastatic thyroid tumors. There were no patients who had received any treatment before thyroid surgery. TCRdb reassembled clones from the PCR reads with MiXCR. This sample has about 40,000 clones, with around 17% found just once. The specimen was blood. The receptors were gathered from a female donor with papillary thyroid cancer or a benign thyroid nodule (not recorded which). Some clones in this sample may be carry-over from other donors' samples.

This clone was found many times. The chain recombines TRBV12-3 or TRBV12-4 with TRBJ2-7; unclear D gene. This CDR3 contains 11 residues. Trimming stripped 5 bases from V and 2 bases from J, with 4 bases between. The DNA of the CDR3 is TGTGCCAGCAGTGACCCCTACGAGCAGTACTTC. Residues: CASSDPYEQYF.

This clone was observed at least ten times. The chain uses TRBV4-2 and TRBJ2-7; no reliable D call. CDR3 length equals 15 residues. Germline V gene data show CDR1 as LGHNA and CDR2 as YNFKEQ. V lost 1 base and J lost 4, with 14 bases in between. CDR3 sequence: CASSQGYEDSYEQYF. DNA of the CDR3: TGTGCCAGCAGCCAAGGGTATGAGGATTCATACGAGCAGTACTTC.

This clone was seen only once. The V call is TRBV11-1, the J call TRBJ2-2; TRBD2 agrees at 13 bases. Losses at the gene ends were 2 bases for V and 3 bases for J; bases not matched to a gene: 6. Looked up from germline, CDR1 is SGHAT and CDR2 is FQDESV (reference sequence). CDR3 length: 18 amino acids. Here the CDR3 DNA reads TGTGCCAGCAGCTTATTACTAGCGGGAGGGCCGGACACCGGGGAGCTGTTTTTT. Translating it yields CASSLLLAGGPDTGELFF. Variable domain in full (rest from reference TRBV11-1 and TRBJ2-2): EAEVAQSPRYKITEKSQAVAFWCDPISGHATLYWYRQILGQGPELLVQFQDESVVDDSQLPKDRFSAERLKGVDSTLKIQPAELGDSAMYLCASSLLLAGGPDTGELFFGEGSRLTVL.

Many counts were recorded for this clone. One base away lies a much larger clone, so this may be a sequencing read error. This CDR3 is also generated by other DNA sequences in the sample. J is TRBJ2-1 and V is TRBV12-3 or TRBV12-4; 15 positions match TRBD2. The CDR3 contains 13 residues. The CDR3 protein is CASSPGLAGGPSF. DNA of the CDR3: TGTGCCAGCAGTCCCGGACTAGCGGGGGGGCCGTCCTTC.

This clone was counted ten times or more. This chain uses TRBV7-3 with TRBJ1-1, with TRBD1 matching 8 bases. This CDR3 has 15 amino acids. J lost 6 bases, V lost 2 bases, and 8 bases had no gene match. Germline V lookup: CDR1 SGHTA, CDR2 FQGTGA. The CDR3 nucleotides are TGTGCCAGCAGCTTATTCCCAGGGGGCGAGGCTGAAGCTTTCTTT. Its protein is CASSLFPGGEAEAFF.

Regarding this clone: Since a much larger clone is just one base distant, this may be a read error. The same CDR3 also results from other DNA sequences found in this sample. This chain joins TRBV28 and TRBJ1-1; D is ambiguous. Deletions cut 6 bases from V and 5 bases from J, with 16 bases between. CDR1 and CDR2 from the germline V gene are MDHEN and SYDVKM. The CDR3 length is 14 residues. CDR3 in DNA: TGTGCCAGCAGCCTTCCCGGCTCAGGAACTGAAGCTTTCTTT. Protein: CASSLPGSGTEAFF.

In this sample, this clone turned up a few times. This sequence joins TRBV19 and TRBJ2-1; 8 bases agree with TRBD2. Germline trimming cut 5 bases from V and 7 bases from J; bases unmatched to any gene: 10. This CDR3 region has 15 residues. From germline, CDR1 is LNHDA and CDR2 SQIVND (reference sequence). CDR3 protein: CASSGVLSGGNEQFF. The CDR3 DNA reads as TGTGCCAGTAGTGGGGTACTATCGGGGGGGAATGAGCAGTTCTTC.

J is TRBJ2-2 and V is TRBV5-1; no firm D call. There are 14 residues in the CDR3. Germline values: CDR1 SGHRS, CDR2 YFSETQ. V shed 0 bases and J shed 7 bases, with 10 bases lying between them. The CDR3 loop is CASSLEGSDGELFF. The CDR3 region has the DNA TGCGCCAGCAGCTTGGAGGGAAGCGACGGGGAGCTGTTTTTT.

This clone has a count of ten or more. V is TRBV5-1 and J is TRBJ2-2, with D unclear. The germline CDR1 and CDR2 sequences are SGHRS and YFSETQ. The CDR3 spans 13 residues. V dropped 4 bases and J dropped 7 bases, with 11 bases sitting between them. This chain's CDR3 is CASSPLLVGELFF. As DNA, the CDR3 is TGCGCCAGCAGCCCCCTCTTGGTCGGGGAGCTGTTTTTT.

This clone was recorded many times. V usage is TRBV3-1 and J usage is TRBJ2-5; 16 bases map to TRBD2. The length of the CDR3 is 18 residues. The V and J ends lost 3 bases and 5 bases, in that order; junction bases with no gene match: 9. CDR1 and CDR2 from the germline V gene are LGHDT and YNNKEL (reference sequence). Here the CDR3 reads CASSHQGGLAGGQETQYF. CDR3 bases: TGTGCCAGCAGCCATCAGGGGGGACTAGCGGGAGGGCAGGAGACCCAGTACTTC.

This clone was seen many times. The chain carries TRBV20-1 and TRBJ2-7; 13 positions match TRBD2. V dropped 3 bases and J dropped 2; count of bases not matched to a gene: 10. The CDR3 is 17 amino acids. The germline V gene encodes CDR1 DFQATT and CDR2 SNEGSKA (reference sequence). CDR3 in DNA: TGCAGTGCTAGGGTGGGACGTGGACTAGCGGGAGCCTACGAGCAGTACTTC. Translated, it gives CSARVGRGLAGAYEQYF.

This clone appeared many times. Here the CDR3 reads CSVAGSNGNTIYF. The CDR3 DNA sequence: TGCAGCGTTGCTGGCAGTAATGGAAACACCATATATTTT. This chain connects TRBV29-1 to TRBJ1-3; D call uncertain. The CDR3 has 13 residues. The V gene lost 4 bases and the J gene lost 3 bases, with 10 bases spanning the gap. Germline lookup yields CDR1 SQVTM and CDR2 ANQGSEA.

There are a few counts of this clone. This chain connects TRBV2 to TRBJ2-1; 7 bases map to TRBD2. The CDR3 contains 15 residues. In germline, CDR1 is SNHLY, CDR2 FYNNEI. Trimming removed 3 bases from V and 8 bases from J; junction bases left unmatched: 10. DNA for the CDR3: TGTGCCAGCAGTGATAAACGGGAGGTCCTCGATGAGCAGTTCTTC. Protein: CASSDKREVLDEQFF.

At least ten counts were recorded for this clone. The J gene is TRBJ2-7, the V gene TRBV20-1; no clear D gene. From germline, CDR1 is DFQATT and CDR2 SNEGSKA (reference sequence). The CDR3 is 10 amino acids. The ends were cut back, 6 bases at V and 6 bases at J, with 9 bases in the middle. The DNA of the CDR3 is TGCAGTGCGTGGACCAGCGAGCAGTACTTC. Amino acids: CSAWTSEQYF.

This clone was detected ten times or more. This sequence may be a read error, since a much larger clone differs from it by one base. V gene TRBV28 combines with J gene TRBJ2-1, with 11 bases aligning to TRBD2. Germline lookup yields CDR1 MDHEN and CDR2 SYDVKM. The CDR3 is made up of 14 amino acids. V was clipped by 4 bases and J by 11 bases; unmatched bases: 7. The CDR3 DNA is TGTGCCAGCAGTTGGCTAGCGGGAGGAAATAAGCAGTTCTTC. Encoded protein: CASSWLAGGNKQFF. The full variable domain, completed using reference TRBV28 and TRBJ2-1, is DVKVTQSSRYLVKRTGEKVFLECVQDMDHENMFWYRQDPGLGLRLIYFSYDVKMKEKGDIPEGYSVSREKKERFSLILESASTNQTSMYLCASSWLAGGNKQFFGPGTRLTVL.

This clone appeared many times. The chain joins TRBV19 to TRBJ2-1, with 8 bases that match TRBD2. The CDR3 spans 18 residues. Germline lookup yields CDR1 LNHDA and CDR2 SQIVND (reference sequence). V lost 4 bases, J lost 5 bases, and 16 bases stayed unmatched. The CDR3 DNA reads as TGTGCCAGTAGTAGACTAGGGACTAGTTTTTCCGGAGACAATGAGCAGTTCTTC. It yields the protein CASSRLGTSFSGDNEQFF.

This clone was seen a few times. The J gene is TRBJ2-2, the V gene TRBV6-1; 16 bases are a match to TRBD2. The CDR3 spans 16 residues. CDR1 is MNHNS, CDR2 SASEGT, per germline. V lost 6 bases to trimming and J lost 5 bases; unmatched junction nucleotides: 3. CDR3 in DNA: TGTGCCAGCAGGGGACTAGCGGGAGGGGAGACCGGGGAGCTGTTTTTT. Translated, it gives CASRGLAGGETGELFF.

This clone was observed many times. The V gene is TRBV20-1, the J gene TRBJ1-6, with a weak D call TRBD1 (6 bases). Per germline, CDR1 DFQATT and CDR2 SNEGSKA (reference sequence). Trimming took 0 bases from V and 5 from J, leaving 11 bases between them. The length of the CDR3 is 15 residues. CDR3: CSARELQGNNSPLHF. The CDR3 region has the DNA TGCAGTGCTAGAGAACTACAGGGTAATAATTCACCCCTCCACTTT.

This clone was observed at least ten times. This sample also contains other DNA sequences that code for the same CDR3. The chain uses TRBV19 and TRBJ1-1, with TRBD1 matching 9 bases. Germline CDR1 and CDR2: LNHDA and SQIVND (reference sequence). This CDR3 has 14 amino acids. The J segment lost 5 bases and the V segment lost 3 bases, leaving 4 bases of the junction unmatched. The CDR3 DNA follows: TGTGCCAGTAGTATCGGACAGGGGCGTACTGAAGCTTTCTTT. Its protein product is CASSIGQGRTEAFF.

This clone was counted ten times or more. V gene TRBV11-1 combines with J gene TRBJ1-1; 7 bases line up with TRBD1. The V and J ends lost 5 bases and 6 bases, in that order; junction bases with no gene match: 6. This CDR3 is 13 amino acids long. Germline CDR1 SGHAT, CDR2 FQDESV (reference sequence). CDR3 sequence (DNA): TGTGCCAGCAGCCCTGACAGGGCCCCTGAAGCTTTCTTT. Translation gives CASSPDRAPEAFF.

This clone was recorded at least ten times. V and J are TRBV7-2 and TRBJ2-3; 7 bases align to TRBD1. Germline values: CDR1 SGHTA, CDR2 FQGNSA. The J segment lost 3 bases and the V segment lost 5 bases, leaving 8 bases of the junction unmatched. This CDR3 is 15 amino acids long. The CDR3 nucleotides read TGTGCCAGCAGCGAAACAGGGGTAAAGACAGATACGCAGTATTTT. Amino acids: CASSETGVKTDTQYF.

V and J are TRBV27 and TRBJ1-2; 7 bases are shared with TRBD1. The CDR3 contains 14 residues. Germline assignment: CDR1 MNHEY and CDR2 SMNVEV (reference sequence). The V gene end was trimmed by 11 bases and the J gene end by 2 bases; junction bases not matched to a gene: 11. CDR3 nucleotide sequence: TGTGCCGGAACTCCCGGGACAGAGAACTATGGCTACACCTTC. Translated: CAGTPGTENYGYTF.

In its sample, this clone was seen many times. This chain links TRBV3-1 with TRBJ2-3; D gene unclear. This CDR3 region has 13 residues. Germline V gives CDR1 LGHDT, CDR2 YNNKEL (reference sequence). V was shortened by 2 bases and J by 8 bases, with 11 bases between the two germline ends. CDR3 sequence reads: CASSQQAYGTQYF. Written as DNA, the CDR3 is TGTGCCAGCAGCCAACAGGCATATGGTACGCAGTATTTT.

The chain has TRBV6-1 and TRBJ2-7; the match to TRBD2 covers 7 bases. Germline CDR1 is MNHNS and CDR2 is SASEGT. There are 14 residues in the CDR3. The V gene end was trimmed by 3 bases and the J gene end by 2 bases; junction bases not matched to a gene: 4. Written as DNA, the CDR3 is TGTGCCAGCAGTGAGTTCGGGGGGACCTACGAGCAGTACTTC. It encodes CASSEFGGTYEQYF.

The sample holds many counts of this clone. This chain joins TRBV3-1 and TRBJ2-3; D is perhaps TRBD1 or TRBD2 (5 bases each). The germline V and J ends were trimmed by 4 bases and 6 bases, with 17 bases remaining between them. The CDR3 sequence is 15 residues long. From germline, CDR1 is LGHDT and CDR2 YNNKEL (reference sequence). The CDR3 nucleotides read TGTGCCAGCAGCCCCGGACTGGGGGAGATGGATACGCAGTATTTT. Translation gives CASSPGLGEMDTQYF.

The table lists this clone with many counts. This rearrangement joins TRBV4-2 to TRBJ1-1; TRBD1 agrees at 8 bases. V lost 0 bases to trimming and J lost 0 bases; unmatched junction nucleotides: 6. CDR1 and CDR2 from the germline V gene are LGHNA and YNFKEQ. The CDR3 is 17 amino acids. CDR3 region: CASSQDPQGALNTEAFF. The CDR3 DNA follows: TGTGCCAGCAGCCAAGATCCTCAGGGGGCGCTGAACACTGAAGCTTTCTTT.

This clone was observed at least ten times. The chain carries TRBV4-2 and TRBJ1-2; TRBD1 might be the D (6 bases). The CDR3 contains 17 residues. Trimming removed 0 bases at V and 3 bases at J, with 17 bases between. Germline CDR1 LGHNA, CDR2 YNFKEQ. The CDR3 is CASSQDSLGAQDYGYTF. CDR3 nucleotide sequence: TGTGCCAGCAGCCAAGATTCTCTGGGGGCGCAGGACTATGGCTACACCTTC.

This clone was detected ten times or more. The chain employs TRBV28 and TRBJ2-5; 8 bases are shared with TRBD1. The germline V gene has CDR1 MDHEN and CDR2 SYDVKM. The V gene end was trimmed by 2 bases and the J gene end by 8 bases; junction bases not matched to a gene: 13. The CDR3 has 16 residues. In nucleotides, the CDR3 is TGTGCCAGCAGTTTACTGATGCAGGGGGCGCGTCAAACCCAGTACTTC. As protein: CASSLLMQGARQTQYF.

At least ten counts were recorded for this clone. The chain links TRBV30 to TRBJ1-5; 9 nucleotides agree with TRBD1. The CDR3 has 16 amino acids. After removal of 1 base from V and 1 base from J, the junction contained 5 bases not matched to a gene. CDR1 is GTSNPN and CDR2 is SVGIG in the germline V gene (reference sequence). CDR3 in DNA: TGTGCCTGGAGTGCAACAGGGGGCGCGAGCAATCAGCCCCAGCATTTT. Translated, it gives CAWSATGGASNQPQHF.

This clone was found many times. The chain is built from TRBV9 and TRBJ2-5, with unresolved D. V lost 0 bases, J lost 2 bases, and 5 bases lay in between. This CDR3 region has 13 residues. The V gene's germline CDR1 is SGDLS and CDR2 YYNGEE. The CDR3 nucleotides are TGTGCCAGCAGCGTAGGTTTTCAAGAGACCCAGTACTTC. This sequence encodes CASSVGFQETQYF.

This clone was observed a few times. CDR3 in DNA: TGTGCCAGCACTCCCCGCCCCCCCGACAGGGGGTCCACCTATGGCTACACCTTC. Translation: CASTPRPPDRGSTYGYTF. This chain connects TRBV6-6 to TRBJ1-2; 9 bases are a match to TRBD1. CDR1 MNHNY and CDR2 SVGAGI come from the germline V gene (reference sequence). After removal of 7 bases from V and 4 bases from J, the junction contained 19 bases not matched to a gene. The CDR3 sequence is 18 residues long.

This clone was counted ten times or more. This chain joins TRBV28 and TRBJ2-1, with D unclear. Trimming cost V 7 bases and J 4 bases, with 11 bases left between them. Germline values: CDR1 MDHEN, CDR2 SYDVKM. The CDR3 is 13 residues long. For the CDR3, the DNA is TGTGCCAGCAATGTTGACGGGTACAATGAGCAGTTCTTC. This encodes CASNVDGYNEQFF.